What follows are 18 T cell receptor beta chains derived from one specimen sequenced in a study of cytomegalovirus exposure and HLA in healthy donors. This table comes from immunoSEQ multiplex PCR, and its TCRdb copy is limited to in-frame clones, with some not included. The sample includes 120,000 to 150,000 clones, roughly 87% of them seen just once. Specimen: PBMCs. The receptors stem from a man between 18 and 35 years old in good health and CMV-seropositive.

The J gene is TRBJ1-3, the V gene TRBV2; D call uncertain. Looked up from germline, CDR1 is SNHLY and CDR2 is FYNNEI. Between the trimmed V and J ends, which lost 6 bases and 8 bases, there was a span of 8 bases. The CDR3 covers 11 residues. This CDR3 is CASRGADTIYF. CDR3 nucleotides: TGTGCCAGCAGGGGAGCGGACACCATATATTTT.

This rearrangement joins TRBV27 to TRBJ2-5, with 13 bases aligning to TRBD2. The ends lost 6 bases at V and 4 bases at J; junction bases unmatched: 11. Per the germline V gene, CDR1 is MNHEY and CDR2 is SMNVEV (reference sequence). The CDR3 covers 17 residues. The CDR3 reads CASRRTGTSGIGETQYF. CDR3 nucleotides: TGTGCCAGCAGAAGGACCGGGACTAGCGGGATCGGAGAGACCCAGTACTTC.

This rearrangement joins TRBV5-6 to TRBJ1-2, with TRBD1 matching over 8 bases. From germline, CDR1 is SGHDT and CDR2 YYEEEE. V trimming: 5 bases; J trimming: 8 bases; junction bases outside the gene matches: 11. The CDR3 is made up of 14 amino acids. CDR3 DNA sequence: TGTGCCAGCAGGAAACAGGGGGGAAGGGAAGGCTACACCTTC. Amino acid sequence: CASRKQGGREGYTF.

This chain joins TRBV29-1 and TRBJ1-3; no clear D gene. The CDR3 consists of 13 residues. Germline CDR1 SQVTM, CDR2 ANQGSEA. Trimming took 1 base from V and 2 from J, leaving 6 bases between them. The CDR3 spells CSVEAVPGNTIYF. The CDR3 coding sequence is TGCAGCGTTGAAGCAGTGCCTGGAAACACCATATATTTT.

The V call is TRBV9, the J call TRBJ2-2; tentatively, D is TRBD1 (5 bases). CDR1 is SGDLS, CDR2 YYNGEE, per germline. This CDR3 region has 15 residues. V was clipped by 0 bases and J by 2 bases, with 8 bases between them. CDR3 sequence (DNA): TGTGCCAGCAGCGTAGGCCAGGGAAACACCGGGGAGCTGTTTTTT. As protein: CASSVGQGNTGELFF.

V and J are TRBV13 and TRBJ2-2; 7 bases line up with TRBD2. V gave up 5 bases and J gave up 6 bases; unmatched junction bases: 6. The CDR3 covers 14 residues. The germline gives CDR1 PRHDT, CDR2 FYEKMQ (reference sequence). CDR3 in DNA: TGTGCCAGCAGCCCGGGACTAAAGGCCGGGGAGCTGTTTTTT. Protein sequence: CASSPGLKAGELFF.

The chain uses TRBV12-5 and TRBJ1-4, with a possible D match to TRBD1 (6 bases). V shed 7 bases and J shed 0 bases, with 12 bases lying between them. This CDR3 contains 15 residues. Germline V gene lookup returns CDR1 LGHNT and CDR2 FRNRAP. CDR3 sequence reads: CASATGSATNEKLFF. The CDR3 DNA sequence: TGTGCTAGTGCTACAGGGTCTGCAACTAATGAAAAACTGTTTTTT.

The chain has TRBV27 and TRBJ2-7; D remains ambiguous. The CDR3 runs to 13 residues. V lost 0 bases, J lost 3 bases, and 6 bases lay in between. Per germline, CDR1 MNHEY and CDR2 SMNVEV (reference sequence). The CDR3, as DNA: TGTGCCAGCAGTTTATCTACGAGCTACGAGCAGTACTTC. Amino acids: CASSLSTSYEQYF.

This clone occurred a few times. J is TRBJ1-6 and V is TRBV6-5, with 9 bases lining up with TRBD1. CDR1 MNHEY and CDR2 SVGAGI come from the germline V gene. CDR3 length: 13 amino acids. V was pared by 7 bases and J by 6 bases, with 1 base of the junction left unmatched. The CDR3 DNA reads TGTGCCAGCACGGACAGGGGTAATTCACCCCTCCACTTT. Translating it yields CASTDRGNSPLHF.

The rearrangement uses TRBV5-1 and TRBJ1-3; 9 bases align to TRBD1. Per the germline V gene, CDR1 is SGHRS and CDR2 is YFSETQ. The CDR3 has 14 amino acids. V lost 7 bases to trimming and J lost 4 bases; unmatched junction nucleotides: 6. The CDR3 protein is CASGTGYLGNTIYF. The CDR3 DNA follows: TGCGCCAGCGGGACAGGGTATCTCGGAAACACCATATATTTT. The full variable domain, in which reference TRBV5-1 and TRBJ1-3 provide the parts outside the CDR3, is KAGVTQTPRYLIKTRGQQVTLSCSPISGHRSVSWYQQTPGQGLQFLFEYFSETQRNKGNFPGRFSGRQFSNSRSEMNVSTLELGDSALYLCASGTGYLGNTIYFGEGSWLTVV.

This clone is a singleton in its sample. The chain couples TRBV4-1 to TRBJ1-4; 8 nucleotides line up with TRBD1. There are 16 residues in the CDR3. Germline V lookup: CDR1 MGHRA, CDR2 YSYEKL. V gave up 2 bases and J gave up 0 bases; unmatched junction bases: 2. In nucleotides, the CDR3 is TGCGCCAGCAGCCAATCAGGGGGCGCAACTAATGAAAAACTGTTTTTT. This gives the protein CASSQSGGATNEKLFF.

The chain links TRBV30 to TRBJ2-7, with D tentatively TRBD1 (5 bases). From germline, CDR1 is GTSNPN and CDR2 SVGIG (reference sequence). The V gene lost 2 bases and the J gene lost 5 bases, with 16 bases spanning the gap. The CDR3 is made up of 14 amino acids. The CDR3 bases are TGTGCCTGGAGTTATAGGGCAGGGTACCACGAGCAGTACTTC. Protein: CAWSYRAGYHEQYF.

The V and J genes are TRBV6-1 and TRBJ2-7; weak D call: TRBD1 (6 bases). This CDR3 comprises 15 residues. Per germline, CDR1 MNHNS and CDR2 SASEGT. The V end lost 0 bases, the J end lost 4 bases, and 13 bases lay between the germline ends. In DNA, the CDR3 is TGTGCCAGCAGTGAAGCTCAGGACAGAGGTTACGAGCAGTACTTC. Residues: CASSEAQDRGYEQYF.

The chain joins TRBV18 to TRBJ1-1, with D tentatively TRBD1 (5 bases). With 6 bases removed from V and 4 bases from J, the gap between germline ends came to 18 bases. Germline V gene lookup returns CDR1 KGHSH and CDR2 LQKENI. This CDR3 is built from 15 residues. DNA for the CDR3: TGTGCCAGCTCCCCTAATACCGACAGCCGCACTGAAGCTTTCTTT. It is translated as CASSPNTDSRTEAFF.

The gene calls are TRBV7-8 and TRBJ2-1, with 7 bases lining up with TRBD2. The germline CDR1 and CDR2 sequences are SGHVS and FQNEAQ. This CDR3 comprises 20 residues. V lost 5 bases, J lost 6 bases, and 25 bases stayed unmatched. The CDR3, as DNA: TGTGCCAGCAGCCCGAGAAGAGTTGGGGGGGACGGCCAGAGTCCCAATGAGCAGTTCTTC. Protein sequence: CASSPRRVGGDGQSPNEQFF. The whole variable domain, remainder taken from reference TRBV7-8 and TRBJ2-1, is GAGVSQSPRYKVAKRGQDVALRCDPISGHVSLFWYQQALGQGPEFLTYFQNEAQLDKSGLPSDRFFAERPEGSVSTLKIQRTQQEDSAVYLCASSPRRVGGDGQSPNEQFFGPGTRLTVL.

The chain carries TRBV6-5 and TRBJ1-2; D gene unclear. Germline CDR1 is MNHEY and CDR2 is SVGAGI. This CDR3 comprises 13 residues. Deletions cut 4 bases from V and 8 bases from J, with 14 bases between. CDR3 nucleotides: TGTGCCAGCAGTTCTCTTCGGAGCAGAGGCTACACCTTC. Translation: CASSSLRSRGYTF.

The CDR3 sequence is CASSPDAGGTGDTQYF. CDR3 in DNA: TGTGCCAGCAGCCCGGATGCGGGGGGCACCGGAGATACGCAGTATTTT. This sequence joins TRBV2 and TRBJ2-3; the match to TRBD2 covers 8 bases. J lost 5 bases, V lost 6 bases, and 13 bases had no gene match. The CDR3 extends over 16 amino acids. Germline V CDR1 and CDR2: SNHLY, FYNNEI.

The gene calls are TRBV27 and TRBJ2-5; D remains ambiguous. Germline V gene data show CDR1 as MNHEY and CDR2 as SMNVEV (reference sequence). CDR3 size: 14 residues. Between the trimmed V and J ends, which lost 8 bases and 9 bases, there was a span of 22 bases. The CDR3 DNA reads TGTGCCAGCCGTTACTTAAGCGATAAGGTTCCCCAGTACTTC. It specifies CASRYLSDKVPQYF.